This T cell receptor beta chain was recorded in a study of CD8 T cells in ankylosing spondylitis (dated by TCRdb to between 2016 and 2019). Study-wide context: The study profiled T cell receptor beta repertoires in healthy donors and ankylosing spondylitis patients to find disease-linked TCR variants. The whole study cohort included roughly 110 healthy donors and 20 to 30 ankylosing spondylitis patients. Samples of peripheral blood were taken, and for ankylosing spondylitis patients, synovial fluid was collected as well.

What the authors observed across the whole study: Blood from ankylosing spondylitis patients appeared to be characterized by a TCR beta motif made up of under ten highly homologous amino acid variants. Some motif variants were previously reported in synovial fluid and blood of reactive arthritis patients, suggesting common disease-initiation mechanisms. The disease-linked clones were reported to be significantly enriched in matched synovial fluid samples from ankylosing spondylitis patients. The disease-linked clones had a CD8+ phenotype and were found at relatively low frequencies in peripheral blood.

This sample was sequenced with an Illumina HiSeq 2500. Quantitative 5'-RACE with molecular barcodes was used to prepare TCR beta libraries. The source study handled its data this way. Disease-linked TCR variants were identified with a new computational method built on a probabilistic model of VDJ rearrangement. TCRdb reran the public reads through fastp at Q25 and MiXCR, keeping productive beta chains. Each entry is one CDR3 protein sequence, shown with its most common DNA and genes. The V and J calls and clone size come from TCRdb's table, not from the authors' own analysis. Counted in this sample were 700,000 to 850,000 distinct CDR3 sequences; roughly 10% of them appeared once. Under 0.6% of the sample is taken by the ten largest. This clonotype was counted at least ten times. There is no known antigen for this receptor. No quality values exist for individual bases; no much larger clone is one base distant.

The germline V gene encodes CDR1 MNHNY and CDR2 SVGAGI (reference sequence). The CDR3, from cysteine to phenylalanine, totals 12 residues. Only CDR3 DNA is held: 36 bases, read in frame from base 1. V and J lose 8 bases and 7 bases, and a span of 14 bases separates them. The chain joins TRBV6-6 to TRBJ1-1; a tentative D call is TRBD1 (6 bases match). This clonotype originated in a male donor with ankylosing spondylitis. The sequenced sample was blood, either unsorted or a sorted T cell fraction (not recorded which). The nucleotides are TGTGCCAGCGGAGGACAGATACATGAAGCTTTCTTT. It codes for CASGGQIHEAFF.